These T cell receptor beta chains were read from a single sample in a study of T cell repertoires in ileal Crohn's disease. The method was immunoSEQ multiplex PCR; TCRdb's version includes in-frame clones alone and lacks a portion of them. The sample yields approximately 4,500 clones, approximately 73% seen once. The sample consisted of ileal tissue. Every receptor here comes from an adult with Crohn's disease. Each CDR3 is given with its conserved first and last residue.

cdr3_aa: CASSEAAGGVYEQYF
j_call: TRBJ2-7
cdr3_length: 15
v_call: TRBV6-1

cdr3_aa: CASAPGTRGETQYF
j_call: TRBJ2-5
cdr3_length: 14
v_call: TRBV6-1

cdr3_aa: CASSLDRGLETQYF
j_call: TRBJ2-5
cdr3_length: 14
v_call: TRBV7-9

cdr3_aa: CASSLTGVSDYGYTF
j_call: TRBJ1-2
cdr3_length: 15
v_call: TRBV5-1

cdr3_aa: CASSGEAGVAYNSPLHF
j_call: TRBJ1-6
cdr3_length: 17
v_call: TRBV19

cdr3_aa: CASSFTDRAGGYTF
j_call: TRBJ1-2
cdr3_length: 14
v_call: TRBV5-6

cdr3_aa: CASNLIQGSQPQHF
j_call: TRBJ1-5
cdr3_length: 14
v_call: TRBV2

cdr3_aa: CASSETSGNEQFF
j_call: TRBJ2-1
cdr3_length: 13
v_call: TRBV6-1

cdr3_aa: CASSLDGPSGGAGDTQYF
j_call: TRBJ2-3
cdr3_length: 18
v_call: TRBV27

cdr3_aa: CATSLGGTGETQYF
j_call: TRBJ2-5
cdr3_length: 14
v_call: TRBV15

cdr3_aa: CSVKGTGKQETQYF
j_call: TRBJ2-5
cdr3_length: 14
v_call: TRBV29-1

cdr3_aa: CASSVGTSGTYTQYF
j_call: TRBJ2-3
cdr3_length: 15
v_call: TRBV9

cdr3_aa: CASSRPGLGTYEQYF
j_call: TRBJ2-7
cdr3_length: 15
v_call: TRBV7-9

cdr3_aa: CASSLMKLEGVYSNQPQHF
j_call: TRBJ1-5
cdr3_length: 19
v_call: TRBV7-9

cdr3_aa: CASSRDRGQGYGYTF
j_call: TRBJ1-2
cdr3_length: 15
v_call: TRBV6-1

cdr3_aa: CASSPRDTERGYTF
j_call: TRBJ1-2
cdr3_length: 14
v_call: TRBV5-4

cdr3_aa: CASSSGTGQNYGYTF
j_call: TRBJ1-2
cdr3_length: 15
v_call: TRBV5-4

cdr3_aa: CASSESRRLYGYTF
j_call: TRBJ1-2
cdr3_length: 14
v_call: TRBV2

cdr3_aa: CASSTTGEGYGYTF
j_call: TRBJ1-2
cdr3_length: 14
v_call: TRBV6-1

cdr3_aa: CASSLDRSGGLNEQFF
j_call: TRBJ2-1
cdr3_length: 16
v_call: TRBV11-2

cdr3_aa: CASSPWGQGTGEQYF
j_call: TRBJ2-7
cdr3_length: 15
v_call: TRBV7-9

cdr3_aa: CASSLVGQGHNSPLHF
j_call: TRBJ1-6
cdr3_length: 16
v_call: TRBV5-1

cdr3_aa: CASSLTGGGRYTF
j_call: TRBJ1-2
cdr3_length: 13
v_call: TRBV28

cdr3_aa: CASRLQGAVGNTIYF
j_call: TRBJ1-3
cdr3_length: 15
v_call: TRBV6-1

cdr3_aa: CASRTRGTSGGPWETQYF
j_call: TRBJ2-5
cdr3_length: 18
v_call: TRBV11-3

cdr3_aa: CAWSAPGTSYTRAYNEQFF
j_call: TRBJ2-1
cdr3_length: 19
v_call: TRBV30

cdr3_aa: CASSSPLAEAHEQYF
j_call: TRBJ2-7
cdr3_length: 15
v_call: TRBV27

cdr3_aa: CASSVGGGALTSSSYNEQFF
j_call: TRBJ2-1
cdr3_length: 20
v_call: TRBV11-3

cdr3_aa: CASSLSPTGTGGDEQYF
j_call: TRBJ2-7
cdr3_length: 17
v_call: TRBV5-1

cdr3_aa: CASSSGQGRMNTEAFF
j_call: TRBJ1-1
cdr3_length: 16
v_call: TRBV5-1

cdr3_aa: CASTPRGQSKQYF
j_call: TRBJ2-7
cdr3_length: 13
v_call: TRBV6-1

cdr3_aa: CASSTGTRGGELFF
j_call: TRBJ2-2
cdr3_length: 14
v_call: TRBV6-5

cdr3_aa: CASSFQDRTSGNTIYF
j_call: TRBJ1-3
cdr3_length: 16
v_call: TRBV5-6

cdr3_aa: CSVAGGGQETQYF
j_call: TRBJ2-5
cdr3_length: 13
v_call: TRBV29-1

cdr3_aa: CASSQALAGGRGAYEQYF
j_call: TRBJ2-7
cdr3_length: 18
v_call: TRBV4-1

cdr3_aa: CASRGSGTYEQYF
j_call: TRBJ2-7
cdr3_length: 13
v_call: TRBV6-1

cdr3_aa: CSVRAGGIYEQYF
j_call: TRBJ2-7
cdr3_length: 13
v_call: TRBV29-1

cdr3_aa: CASSPQGDEQFF
j_call: TRBJ2-1
cdr3_length: 12
v_call: TRBV6-5

cdr3_aa: CASSPDRARAFF
j_call: TRBJ1-1
cdr3_length: 12
v_call: TRBV5-6

cdr3_aa: CASSPTGQGDRNEQFF
j_call: TRBJ2-1
cdr3_length: 16
v_call: TRBV5-1

cdr3_aa: CASRPRRTGAKNEQFF
j_call: TRBJ2-1
cdr3_length: 16
v_call: TRBV28

cdr3_aa: CASSLLPGGHEQFF
j_call: TRBJ2-1
cdr3_length: 14
v_call: TRBV11-3

cdr3_aa: CASSFGGGRSYEQYF
j_call: TRBJ2-7
cdr3_length: 15
v_call: TRBV5-6

cdr3_aa: CASSDGLAGGNNEQFF
j_call: TRBJ2-1
cdr3_length: 16
v_call: TRBV2

cdr3_aa: CASSFYQGSTEAFF
j_call: TRBJ1-1
cdr3_length: 14
v_call: TRBV11-2

cdr3_aa: CASREGTNTDTQYF
j_call: TRBJ2-3
cdr3_length: 14
v_call: TRBV2

cdr3_aa: CASSSSPGNTIYF
j_call: TRBJ1-3
cdr3_length: 13
v_call: TRBV7-7

cdr3_aa: CASSDRTYEKLFF
j_call: TRBJ1-4
cdr3_length: 13
v_call: TRBV6-6

cdr3_aa: CASSPRTGGGTEAFF
j_call: TRBJ1-1
cdr3_length: 15
v_call: TRBV5-1

cdr3_aa: CASRDFAGSPLHF
j_call: TRBJ1-6
cdr3_length: 13
v_call: TRBV6-1

cdr3_aa: CASAGQGGTYGYTF
j_call: TRBJ1-2
cdr3_length: 14
v_call: TRBV6-5

cdr3_aa: CASTPGGEKLFF
j_call: TRBJ1-4
cdr3_length: 12
v_call: TRBV7-9

cdr3_aa: CASSRSGIQSNQPQHF
j_call: TRBJ1-5
cdr3_length: 16
v_call: TRBV28